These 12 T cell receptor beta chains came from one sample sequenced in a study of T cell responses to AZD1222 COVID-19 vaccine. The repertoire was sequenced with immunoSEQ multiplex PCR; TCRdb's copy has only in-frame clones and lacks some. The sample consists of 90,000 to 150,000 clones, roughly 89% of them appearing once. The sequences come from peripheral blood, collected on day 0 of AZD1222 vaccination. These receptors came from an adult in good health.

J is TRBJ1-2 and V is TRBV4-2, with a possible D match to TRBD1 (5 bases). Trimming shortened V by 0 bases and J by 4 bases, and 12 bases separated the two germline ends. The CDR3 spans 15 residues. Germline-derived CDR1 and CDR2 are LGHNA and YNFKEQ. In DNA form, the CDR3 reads TGTGCCAGCAGCCAAGAAGGACACCGTCCCTATGGCTACACCTTC. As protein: CASSQEGHRPYGYTF.

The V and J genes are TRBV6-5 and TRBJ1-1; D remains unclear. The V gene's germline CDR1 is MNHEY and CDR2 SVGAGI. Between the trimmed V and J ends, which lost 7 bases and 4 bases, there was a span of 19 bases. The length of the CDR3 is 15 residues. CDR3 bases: TGTGCCAGCACTAACCGCCCTGAGGGAGGCACTGAAGCTTTCTTT. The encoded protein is CASTNRPEGGTEAFF.

The CDR3 DNA reads TGTGCCAGCAGCTCCGGGACTAGCGGCTACAATGAGCAGTTCTTC. Translation gives CASSSGTSGYNEQFF. The chain joins TRBV2 to TRBJ2-1, with 11 bases aligning to TRBD2. V trimming: 6 bases; J trimming: 3 bases; junction bases outside the gene matches: 4. In germline, CDR1 is SNHLY, CDR2 FYNNEI. This CDR3 spans 15 amino acids. Drawing the rest from reference TRBV2 and TRBJ2-1, the complete variable domain is EPEVTQTPSHQVTQMGQEVILRCVPISNHLYFYWYRQILGQKVEFLVSFYNNEISEKSEIFDDQFSVERPDGSNFTLKIRSTKLEDSAMYFCASSSGTSGYNEQFFGPGTRLTVL.

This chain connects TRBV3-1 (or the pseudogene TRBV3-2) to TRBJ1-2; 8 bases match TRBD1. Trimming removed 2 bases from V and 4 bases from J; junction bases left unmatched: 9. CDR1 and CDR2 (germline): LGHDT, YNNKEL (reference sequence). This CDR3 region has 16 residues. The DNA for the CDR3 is TGTGCCAGCAGCCAAAACGGGGACAGGTCCCTCTATGGCTACACCTTC. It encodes CASSQNGDRSLYGYTF.

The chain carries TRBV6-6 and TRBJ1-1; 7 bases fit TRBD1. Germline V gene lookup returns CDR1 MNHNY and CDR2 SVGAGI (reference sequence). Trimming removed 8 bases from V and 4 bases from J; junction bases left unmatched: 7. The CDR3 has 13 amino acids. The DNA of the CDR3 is TGTGCCAGCGGGTTCGGGACAGTCACTGAAGCTTTCTTT. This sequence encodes CASGFGTVTEAFF.

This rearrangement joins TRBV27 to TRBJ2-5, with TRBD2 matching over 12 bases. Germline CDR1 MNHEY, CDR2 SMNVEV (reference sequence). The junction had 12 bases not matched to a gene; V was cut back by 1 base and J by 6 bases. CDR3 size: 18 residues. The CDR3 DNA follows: TGTGCCAGCAGTTTATTCGCTAGCGGGGGGGTGGCTGGGAAGACCCAGTACTTC. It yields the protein CASSLFASGGVAGKTQYF.

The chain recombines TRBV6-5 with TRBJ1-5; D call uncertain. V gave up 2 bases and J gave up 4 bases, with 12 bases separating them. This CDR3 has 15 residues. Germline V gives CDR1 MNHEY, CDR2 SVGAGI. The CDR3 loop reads CASSYLRSTNQPQHF. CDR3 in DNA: TGTGCCAGCAGTTACCTCAGGAGTACGAATCAGCCCCAGCATTTT.

The CDR3 loop reads CASSLQGRGGTEAFF. In nucleotides, the CDR3 is TGTGCCAGCAGCTTACAGGGGCGTGGGGGCACTGAAGCTTTCTTT. The chain recombines TRBV28 with TRBJ1-1; 7 positions match TRBD1. V shed 6 bases, J shed 4 bases, and the junction held 11 bases outside the gene matches. Germline values: CDR1 MDHEN, CDR2 SYDVKM. The CDR3 sequence is 15 residues long.

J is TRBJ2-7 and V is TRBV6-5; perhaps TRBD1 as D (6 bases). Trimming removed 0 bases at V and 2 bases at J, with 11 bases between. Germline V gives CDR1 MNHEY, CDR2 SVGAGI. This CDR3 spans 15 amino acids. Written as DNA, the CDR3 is TGTGCCAGCAGTTACTCGATACAGGGCACCTACGAGCAGTACTTC. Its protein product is CASSYSIQGTYEQYF.

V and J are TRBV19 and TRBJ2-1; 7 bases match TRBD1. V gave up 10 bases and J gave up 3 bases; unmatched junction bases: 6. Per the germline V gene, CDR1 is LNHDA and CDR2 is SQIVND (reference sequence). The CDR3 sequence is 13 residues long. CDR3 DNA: TGTGCCACGAGCAGGGGGTACTACAATGAGCAGTTCTTC. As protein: CATSRGYYNEQFF.

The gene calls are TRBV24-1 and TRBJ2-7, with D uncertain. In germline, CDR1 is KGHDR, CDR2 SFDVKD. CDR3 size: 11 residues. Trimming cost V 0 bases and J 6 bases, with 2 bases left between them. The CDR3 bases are TGTGCCACCAGTGATTTGTCCGAGCAGTACTTC. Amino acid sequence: CATSDLSEQYF.

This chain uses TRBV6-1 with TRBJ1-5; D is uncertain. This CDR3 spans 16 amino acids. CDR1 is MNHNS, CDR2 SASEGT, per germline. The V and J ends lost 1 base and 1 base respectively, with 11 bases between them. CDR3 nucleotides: TGTGCCAGCAGTGAAGTGCGGGGATTGAGCAATCAGCCCCAGCATTTT. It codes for CASSEVRGLSNQPQHF.